The 15 T cell receptor beta chains listed next were all sequenced from one sample in a study of cytomegalovirus exposure and HLA in healthy donors. PCR primers comprised 60 Vbeta and 13 Jbeta primers. Data came from immunoSEQ multiplex PCR; TCRdb stores just in-frame clones and leaves some out. The sample holds roughly 140,000 clones; 75% to 80% are singletons and the top ten take nearly 5%. What was sequenced was PBMCs. The receptors shown here come from a woman between 50 and 59 years old in good health and CMV-seronegative.

The gene calls are TRBV30 and TRBJ1-3; D not certain. Germline V gene data show CDR1 as GTSNPN and CDR2 as SVGIG (reference sequence). This CDR3 contains 12 residues. CDR3 DNA: TGTGCTGCCCAGTACTCTGGAAACACCATATATTTT. Its translation: CAAQYSGNTIYF.

The chain has TRBV6-5 and TRBJ1-2, with TRBD1 matching over 8 bases. The germline gives CDR1 MNHEY, CDR2 SVGAGI. The CDR3 consists of 15 residues. V shed 5 bases, J shed 4 bases, and the junction held 9 bases outside the gene matches. CDR3 amino acids: CASSPTRTGLYGYTF. The DNA of the CDR3 is TGTGCCAGCAGTCCTACCCGGACAGGGCTCTATGGCTACACCTTC.

Only one count was recorded for this clone. This chain connects TRBV9 to TRBJ2-7, with TRBD2 identical over 7 bases. The ends lost 0 bases at V and 2 bases at J; junction bases unmatched: 8. Germline loops: CDR1 SGDLS, CDR2 YYNGEE. The CDR3 covers 16 residues. CDR3 amino acids: CASSVGVLASTYEQYF. DNA for the CDR3: TGTGCCAGCAGCGTAGGGGTACTAGCGTCAACCTACGAGCAGTACTTC.

This clone was seen only a few times. This chain connects TRBV5-5 to TRBJ2-7; D gene uncertain. Germline assignment: CDR1 SGHKS and CDR2 YYEKEE (reference sequence). Trimming left V 2 bases short and J 1 base short, with 13 bases between. The length of the CDR3 is 15 residues. The CDR3 nucleotides read TGTGCCAGCAGCTTAGTACTGTCGAGATCCTACGAGCAGTACTTC. This encodes CASSLVLSRSYEQYF.

In this sample, this clone turned up a few times. This chain connects TRBV2 to TRBJ1-4; 8 bases are shared with TRBD1. CDR1 and CDR2 (germline): SNHLY, FYNNEI. The CDR3 consists of 13 residues. The junction had 3 bases not matched to a gene; V was cut back by 8 bases and J by 4 bases. CDR3 coding DNA: TGTGCCAGCGGACAGGGTTTTAATGAAAAACTGTTTTTT. This gives the protein CASGQGFNEKLFF.

The chain is built from TRBV7-8 and TRBJ2-7; maybe TRBD1 (6 bases). Between the trimmed V and J ends, which lost 5 bases and 3 bases, there was a span of 23 bases. The CDR3 is 17 amino acids. Germline V gives CDR1 SGHVS, CDR2 FQNEAQ. CDR3 nucleotides: TGTGCCAGCAGCACTACCGCCGGGTCTGGGGGCGGCTACGAGCAGTACTTC. This gives the protein CASSTTAGSGGGYEQYF.

The rearrangement joins TRBV6-5 to TRBJ2-1; TRBD2 agrees at 11 bases. This CDR3 has 16 residues. Trimming removed 0 bases from V and 9 bases from J; junction bases left unmatched: 7. Germline CDR1 and CDR2: MNHEY and SVGAGI. The chain's CDR3 is CASSYSRLAGRGEQFF. The CDR3 bases are TGTGCCAGCAGTTACTCGAGACTAGCGGGGAGGGGTGAGCAGTTCTTC.

The V and J genes are TRBV7-8 and TRBJ1-3; D possibly corresponds to TRBD1 (5 bases). Between the trimmed V and J ends, which lost 7 bases and 0 bases, there was a span of 10 bases. Germline values: CDR1 SGHVS, CDR2 FQNEAQ. CDR3 length equals 14 residues. The CDR3 spells CASNTDSSGNTIYF. In DNA, the CDR3 is TGTGCCAGCAACACAGACAGCTCTGGAAACACCATATATTTT.

V usage is TRBV2 and J usage is TRBJ1-5; D unresolved. Trimming shortened V by 6 bases and J by 6 bases, and 15 bases separated the two germline ends. The CDR3 extends over 14 amino acids. Germline-derived CDR1 and CDR2 are SNHLY and FYNNEI. The CDR3 loop is CASSGLQGGQPQHF. The CDR3 DNA is TGTGCCAGCAGCGGACTCCAAGGAGGTCAGCCCCAGCATTTT.

The V call is TRBV4-2, the J call TRBJ2-7, with 7 nucleotides matching TRBD2. Germline trimming cut 0 bases from V and 2 bases from J; bases unmatched to any gene: 4. CDR3 length equals 15 residues. Germline V gives CDR1 LGHNA, CDR2 YNFKEQ. The CDR3 sequence: CASSQEMAGAYEQYF. DNA of the CDR3: TGTGCCAGCAGCCAAGAGATGGCGGGGGCCTACGAGCAGTACTTC.

The chain links TRBV6-1 to TRBJ2-7, with 7 positions matching TRBD1. This CDR3 contains 11 residues. Germline V gives CDR1 MNHNS, CDR2 SASEGT. After removal of 8 bases from V and 2 bases from J, the junction contained 0 bases not matched to a gene. CDR3 region: CASDRAYEQYF. The CDR3 region has the DNA TGTGCCAGCGACAGGGCCTACGAGCAGTACTTC.

This chain joins TRBV7-8 and TRBJ2-7, with 8 bases matching TRBD1. The germline gives CDR1 SGHVS, CDR2 FQNEAQ. The J segment lost 7 bases and the V segment lost 5 bases, leaving 13 bases of the junction unmatched. The CDR3 contains 15 residues. CDR3 sequence reads: CASSTPSRGLWEQYF. The CDR3 DNA reads TGTGCCAGCAGCACACCGAGCAGGGGGCTGTGGGAGCAGTACTTC.

The chain recombines TRBV21-1 with TRBJ2-7; TRBD1 is taken as the D call from the table, unchecked against the DNA. TRBV21-1 is a listed pseudogene. The CDR3 is made up of 15 amino acids. The DNA for the CDR3 is TGTGCCAGCAGCGTCTATGGGACAGGGGTCTACGAGCAGTACTTC. Its translation is CASSVYGTGVYEQYF.

The chain uses TRBV4-3 and TRBJ2-3; 9 nucleotides match TRBD2. Germline V gene data show CDR1 as LGHNA and CDR2 as YSLEER. This CDR3 has 21 amino acids. With V trimmed by 0 bases and J by 2 bases, 18 bases remained unmatched. For the CDR3, the DNA is TGCGCCAGCAGCCAAGAAGGGACTAGCCTTAGGGTTTCGATTTTCACAGATACGCAGTATTTT. Its protein product is CASSQEGTSLRVSIFTDTQYF.

The chain carries TRBV7-9 and TRBJ2-3; 15 bases agree with TRBD2. CDR3 length: 19 residues. The germline CDR1 and CDR2 sequences are SEHNR and FQNEAQ (reference sequence). The V and J ends lost 5 bases and 2 bases, in that order; junction bases with no gene match: 11. As DNA, the CDR3 is TGTGCCAGCAGCCCACTCCCCGGACTAGCGGGGGGGACCACAGATACGCAGTATTTT. Translation: CASSPLPGLAGGTTDTQYF.